This TCR beta chain comes out of a study of cytomegalovirus exposure and HLA in healthy donors. On the study more broadly: Prior work identified more than 90 million unique TCR beta sequences in some 200 million T cells. Whole-study findings and limits: Trimming of TCR beta V- and J-genes showed a link, identified in a later analysis, to a missense DCLRE1C variant. Earlier analysis looked at TCR beta V segments, and most were productive about 90% or about 30% of the time.

Primers included in the PCR were 60 Vbeta and 13 Jbeta primers. Here immunoSEQ multiplex PCR was the method, and the copy in TCRdb shows in-frame clones only, minus some. The data hold around 230,000 clones, with around 80% observed a single time. This clone appeared a single time. Its antigen is currently unknown. The clonotype originates from a boy aged 5-17 years in good health and CMV-seronegative. The sample consisted of PBMCs.

The CDR3 spells CASSEETGGSYEQYF. DNA of the CDR3: TGTGCCAGCAGTGAAGAGACAGGGGGCTCCTACGAGCAGTACTTC. V gene TRBV6-1 combines with J gene TRBJ2-7; 9 bases fit TRBD1. The CDR3 is made up of 15 amino acids. In germline, CDR1 is MNHNS, CDR2 SASEGT. V lost 1 base and J lost 0; bases outside the gene matches: 1.